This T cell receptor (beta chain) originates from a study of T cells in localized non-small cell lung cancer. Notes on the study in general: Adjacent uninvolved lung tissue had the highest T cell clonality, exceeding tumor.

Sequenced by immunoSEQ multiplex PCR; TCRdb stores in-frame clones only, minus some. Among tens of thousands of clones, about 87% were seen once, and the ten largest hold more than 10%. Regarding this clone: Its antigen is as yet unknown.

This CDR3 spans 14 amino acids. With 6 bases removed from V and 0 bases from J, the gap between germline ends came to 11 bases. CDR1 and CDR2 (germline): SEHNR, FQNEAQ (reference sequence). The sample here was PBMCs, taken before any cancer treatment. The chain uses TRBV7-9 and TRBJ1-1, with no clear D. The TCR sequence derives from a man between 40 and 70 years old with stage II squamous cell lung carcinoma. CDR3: CASRNRPMNTEAFF. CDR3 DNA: TGTGCCAGCAGGAACAGACCCATGAACACTGAAGCTTTCTTT.